A single sample is the source of the 8 T cell receptor beta chains below, sequenced in a study of blood T cell repertoires in COVID-19 (dated by TCRdb to 2018 to 2020). The method behind the library was the immunoSEQ multiplex PCR assay. TCRdb took this table from immuneACCESS and kept in-frame rearrangements with V and J called. Such tables lack part of the clones; where checked against another copy, unresolved V genes explain under half of the gap, and the rest is unexplained. This sample has about 33,000 clones in its table, and around nine tenths of those were observed once. The ten top clones hold 62% of the sample. The specimen was peripheral blood. Receptors were obtained from a man between 65 and 79 years old with acute or convalescent COVID-19.

The rearrangement links TRBV30 to TRBJ2-1; D is uncertain. The ends were cut back, 3 bases at V and 0 bases at J, with 3 bases in the middle. The CDR3 totals 12 residues. Germline V gene data show CDR1 as GTSNPN and CDR2 as SVGIG (reference sequence). CDR3 sequence reads: CAWSNSYNEQFF. The CDR3 nucleotides are TGTGCCTGGAGCAACTCCTACAATGAGCAGTTCTTC.

V is TRBV7-2 and J is TRBJ1-2, with 8 bases that match TRBD1. Germline V gene data show CDR1 as SGHTA and CDR2 as FQGNSA. Losses at the gene ends were 1 base for V and 7 bases for J; bases not matched to a gene: 8. This CDR3 spans 15 amino acids. The CDR3 protein is CASSLEGTGWVGYTF. CDR3 DNA: TGTGCCAGCAGCTTAGAGGGGACAGGATGGGTTGGCTACACCTTC.

This chain links TRBV3-1 (or the pseudogene TRBV3-2) with TRBJ2-1; a possible D gene is TRBD1 (5 bases). CDR3 size: 15 residues. CDR1 is LGHDT, CDR2 YNNKEL, per germline (reference sequence). Trimming stripped 4 bases from V and 6 bases from J, with 16 bases between. This CDR3 is CASSRQSDFSNEQFF. The CDR3 DNA reads TGTGCCAGCAGCCGACAGAGTGATTTCTCCAATGAGCAGTTCTTC.

This chain uses TRBV28 with TRBJ2-1, with 14 positions matching TRBD2. J lost 8 bases, V lost 3 bases, and 9 bases had no gene match. The CDR3 has 17 amino acids. Per germline, CDR1 MDHEN and CDR2 SYDVKM. CDR3 in amino acids: CASSLMTGLAGEDEQFF. The CDR3 DNA reads TGTGCCAGCAGTTTGATGACGGGACTAGCGGGAGAGGATGAGCAGTTCTTC. Supplemented by reference TRBV28 and TRBJ2-1, the full variable domain reads DVKVTQSSRYLVKRTGEKVFLECVQDMDHENMFWYRQDPGLGLRLIYFSYDVKMKEKGDIPEGYSVSREKKERFSLILESASTNQTSMYLCASSLMTGLAGEDEQFFGPGTRLTVL.

The V and J genes are TRBV24-1 and TRBJ2-2; possibly TRBD1 for D (6 bases). Germline assignment: CDR1 KGHDR and CDR2 SFDVKD. The germline V and J ends were trimmed by 1 base and 2 bases, with 10 bases remaining between them. CDR3 length equals 16 residues. The CDR3 region has the DNA TGTGCCACCAGTGATTTTAAGGGGACAAACACCGGGGAGCTGTTTTTT. Encoded protein: CATSDFKGTNTGELFF.

V is TRBV10-3 and J is TRBJ2-7, with 9 bases that match TRBD2. This CDR3 comprises 16 residues. Germline CDR1 reads ENHRY; CDR2 reads SYGVKD. The trim removed 0 bases at V and 9 bases at J, leaving 12 bases unmatched. CDR3 DNA sequence: TGTGCCATCAGTGAGTCGGCGGGAATAGCGGGGGTGCGGCAGTACTTC. This translates into CAISESAGIAGVRQYF.

The V and J genes are TRBV29-1 and TRBJ1-1, with 7 bases aligning to TRBD1. The length of the CDR3 is 14 residues. The germline V gene has CDR1 SQVTM and CDR2 ANQGSEA. V shed 5 bases and J 4 bases; nucleotides not matched to a gene: 10. CDR3: CSVILTGLVTEAFF. CDR3 sequence (DNA): TGCAGCGTTATATTGACAGGGCTGGTCACTGAAGCTTTCTTT. Combining the CDR3 with reference TRBV29-1 and TRBJ1-1 gives the whole variable domain SAVISQKPSRDICQRGTSLTIQCQVDSQVTMMFWYRQQPGQSLTLIATANQGSEATYESGFVIDKFPISRPNLTFSTLTVSNMSPEDSSIYLCSVILTGLVTEAFFGQGTRLTVV.

This rearrangement joins TRBV6-5 to TRBJ2-1; D perhaps matches TRBD1 (6 bases). CDR3 size: 13 residues. Between the trimmed V and J ends, which lost 6 bases and 6 bases, there was a span of 12 bases. Germline lookup yields CDR1 MNHEY and CDR2 SVGAGI. The CDR3 loop reads CASRVQGSNEQFF. CDR3 coding DNA: TGTGCCAGCAGAGTTCAGGGGAGCAATGAGCAGTTCTTC.